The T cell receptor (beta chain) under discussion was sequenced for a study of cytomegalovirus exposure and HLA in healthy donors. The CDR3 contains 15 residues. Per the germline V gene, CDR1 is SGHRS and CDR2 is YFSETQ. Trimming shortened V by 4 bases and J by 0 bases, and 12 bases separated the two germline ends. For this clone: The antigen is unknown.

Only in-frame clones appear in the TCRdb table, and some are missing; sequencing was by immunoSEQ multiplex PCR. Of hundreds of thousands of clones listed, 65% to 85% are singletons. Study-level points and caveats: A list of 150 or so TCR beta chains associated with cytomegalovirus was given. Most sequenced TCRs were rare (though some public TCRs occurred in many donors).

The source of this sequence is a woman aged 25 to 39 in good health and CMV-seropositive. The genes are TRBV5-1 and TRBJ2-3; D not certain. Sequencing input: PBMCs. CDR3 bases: TGCGCCAGCAGCACCGACCAGAGCAGCACAGATACGCAGTATTTT. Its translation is CASSTDQSSTDTQYF.